These 4 T cell receptor beta chains were sequenced from one sample in a study of shared clonotypes between healthy human individuals. Method: immunoSEQ multiplex PCR; TCRdb's copy keeps in-frame clones and lacks some. The sample lists roughly 2.1 million clones; approximately 94% were seen once. CD45RO negativity and positive selection for CCR7 defined naive CD8 cells, a population that excluded terminally differentiated effector memory CD45RA+ cells. The sample comprised naive CD8+ T cells from PBMCs. The receptors originated from a young man in good health. Some clones in this sample may be carry-over from other donors' samples.

The chain couples TRBV2 to TRBJ2-3; 9 nucleotides agree with TRBD2. Germline CDR1 and CDR2: SNHLY and FYNNEI. The V gene end was trimmed by 0 bases and the J gene end by 3 bases; junction bases not matched to a gene: 10. The CDR3 consists of 18 residues. The DNA for the CDR3 is TGTGCCAGCAGTGAAGCGCTTCTAGGCGGGGGGGAGACAGATACGCAGTATTTT. It encodes CASSEALLGGGETDTQYF.

With regard to this clone: At the DNA level, this CDR3 is encoded by other sequences in the same sample as well. DNA of the CDR3: TGTGCCAGCAGCTTAGGGGGGCCCTCCTACGAGCAGTACTTC. It is translated as CASSLGGPSYEQYF. The gene calls are TRBV11-2 and TRBJ2-7; possibly TRBD1 for D (6 bases). With 1 base removed from V and 0 bases from J, the gap between germline ends came to 7 bases. The CDR3 consists of 14 residues. Germline assignment: CDR1 SGHAT and CDR2 FQNNGV.

CDR3 amino acids: CASSINSGQPQHF. The CDR3 DNA reads as TGTGCCAGTAGTATTAACTCAGGGCAGCCCCAGCATTTT. The chain carries TRBV19 and TRBJ1-5; maybe TRBD1 (5 bases). CDR3 size: 13 residues. Trimming took off 3 bases at V and 7 bases at J, with 10 bases between the two ends. The germline gives CDR1 LNHDA, CDR2 SQIVND (reference sequence).

The chain is built from TRBV7-9 and TRBJ2-1; 7 nucleotides agree with TRBD2. This CDR3 contains 13 residues. Germline loops: CDR1 SEHNR, CDR2 FQNEAQ (reference sequence). After removal of 6 bases from V and 6 bases from J, the junction contained 5 bases not matched to a gene. This chain's CDR3 is CASRKAGFNEQFF. The CDR3 nucleotides are TGTGCCAGCAGAAAAGCGGGGTTCAATGAGCAGTTCTTC. Together with reference TRBV7-9 and TRBJ2-1, the CDR3 gives the full variable domain: DTGVSQNPRHKITKRGQNVTFRCDPISEHNRLYWYRQTLGQGPEFLTYFQNEAQLEKSRLLSDRFSAERPKGSFSTLEIQRTEQGDSAMYLCASRKAGFNEQFFGPGTRLTVL.